The text below deals with one T cell receptor (beta chain). Its specificity is not known. Documented treatment: oral pan-JAK inhibitor, 5-10 mg twice daily. From alopecia areata patients, lesional scalp punch biopsies and peripheral blood were collected. The sample comes from a study of CD8+ T cells in alopecia areata. Study details: Tofacitinib dosing lasted 6 to 18 months, which was then followed by 6 months off drug.

The CDR3 totals 13 residues. Trimming pared 6 bases from V and 1 base from J, leaving 7 bases between. CDR1 is MNHNY, CDR2 SVGAGI, per germline (reference sequence). Reverse transcribed after extraction, RNA yielded cDNA as the sequencing template. The assay was immunoSEQ multiplex PCR, and TCRdb's table has in-frame clones only and misses some. The table includes around 120,000 clones, around 58% detected once. Findings and caveats of the study: Tofacitinib yielded significantly lower scalp clonality and fewer expanded CD8+ clones among the top 100.

This clonotype originated in a human donor with alopecia areata. The chain uses TRBV6-6 and TRBJ2-1, with no clear D. The sample here was CD8+ T cells sorted from blood, taken at week 4, from a patient treated with tofacitinib. The CDR3 reads CASSPGSYNEQFF. DNA for the CDR3: TGTGCCAGCAGCCCAGGATCCTACAATGAGCAGTTCTTC.